The 13 T cell receptor beta chains presented below share a single source sample, sequenced in a study of blood T cell repertoires in COVID-19. Profiled with immunoSEQ multiplex PCR; TCRdb holds only in-frame clones, not every one. The sample carries some 270,000 clones, 89% recorded once. The specimen was PBMCs or T cells enriched from blood (not recorded which). The receptors were gathered from a woman aged 55 to 70 who had recovered from COVID-19.

The chain couples TRBV18 to TRBJ1-3, with 8 bases that match TRBD1. V lost 3 bases and J lost 2; bases outside the gene matches: 6. Germline-derived CDR1 and CDR2 are KGHSH and LQKENI. The length of the CDR3 is 16 residues. CDR3 sequence reads: CASSPGQGYAGNTIYF. The CDR3 DNA follows: TGTGCCAGCTCACCTGGACAGGGTTATGCTGGAAACACCATATATTTT.

The chain has TRBV28 and TRBJ2-6; D is possibly TRBD2 (5 bases). Per germline, CDR1 MDHEN and CDR2 SYDVKM. The CDR3 loop spans 15 amino acids. Trimming took off 2 bases at V and 2 bases at J, with 7 bases between the two ends. The CDR3 region is CASSLERAGANVLTF. The CDR3 DNA is TGTGCCAGCAGTTTAGAGAGGGCTGGGGCCAACGTCCTGACTTTC.

The chain has TRBV18 and TRBJ2-7, with TRBD2 matching 12 bases. V lost 2 bases, J lost 7 bases, and 3 bases stayed unmatched. Germline V gene data show CDR1 as KGHSH and CDR2 as LQKENI. The CDR3 has 14 amino acids. CDR3: CASSPSSGGEEQYF. In DNA, the CDR3 is TGTGCCAGCTCACCATCTAGCGGGGGGGAGGAGCAGTACTTC.

This chain uses TRBV5-1 with TRBJ2-7, with TRBD2 as a possible D gene (6 bases). The CDR3 covers 14 residues. Germline values: CDR1 SGHRS, CDR2 YFSETQ. Between the trimmed V and J ends, which lost 2 bases and 2 bases, there was a span of 11 bases. The CDR3 DNA follows: TGCGCCAGCAGCTTCGGGACTGAGACCTACGAGCAGTACTTC. Encoded protein: CASSFGTETYEQYF.

This clone has just one count. The V and J genes are TRBV19 and TRBJ1-6, with 7 bases that match TRBD1. CDR3 length: 10 residues. Germline trimming cut 7 bases from V and 15 bases from J; bases unmatched to any gene: 3. The germline CDR1 and CDR2 sequences are LNHDA and SQIVND (reference sequence). This CDR3 reads CASKGGILHF. CDR3 sequence (DNA): TGTGCCAGTAAAGGGGGCATCCTCCACTTT.

This rearrangement joins TRBV2 to TRBJ1-1; D is possibly TRBD1 (6 bases). V was pared by 5 bases and J by 3 bases, with 13 bases between. CDR1 and CDR2 (germline): SNHLY, FYNNEI. This CDR3 comprises 14 residues. The CDR3 coding sequence is TGTGCCAGCAGTCTACAGGGAGGGCACACTGAAGCTTTCTTT. Its protein is CASSLQGGHTEAFF.

The gene calls are TRBV19 and TRBJ2-1; D ambiguous. Deletions cut 2 bases from V and 5 bases from J, with 7 bases between. Germline CDR1 and CDR2: LNHDA and SQIVND (reference sequence). The CDR3 loop spans 13 amino acids. CDR3 protein: CASSITLDNEQFF. The CDR3 DNA reads TGTGCCAGTAGTATAACTCTGGACAATGAGCAGTTCTTC.

The V call is TRBV28, the J call TRBJ2-2; 8 positions agree with TRBD1. The length of the CDR3 is 16 residues. V trimming: 5 bases; J trimming: 4 bases; junction bases outside the gene matches: 9. Germline V CDR1 and CDR2: MDHEN, SYDVKM. The CDR3 DNA reads TGTGCCAGCAGTCGGACAGGGTCTTATAGCACCGGGGAGCTGTTTTTT. It specifies CASSRTGSYSTGELFF.

The chain carries TRBV18 and TRBJ2-2, with 7 bases aligning to TRBD1. CDR3 length: 15 residues. Germline V gene lookup returns CDR1 KGHSH and CDR2 LQKENI. J was trimmed by 1 base and V by 6 bases; bases with no gene match: 5. The CDR3 protein is CASSLDRVNTGELFF. The CDR3 DNA follows: TGTGCCAGCTCGCTAGACAGGGTGAACACCGGGGAGCTGTTTTTT.

V gene TRBV29-1 combines with J gene TRBJ2-2, with D tentatively TRBD1 (5 bases). The germline CDR1 and CDR2 sequences are SQVTM and ANQGSEA. V lost 4 bases to trimming and J lost 2 bases, with 14 bases between them. The length of the CDR3 is 15 residues. CDR3 loop: CSVGTPRANTGELFF. The DNA of the CDR3 is TGCAGCGTTGGCACCCCCAGGGCCAACACCGGGGAGCTGTTTTTT.

The chain employs TRBV9 and TRBJ1-2; 11 nucleotides line up with TRBD1. The CDR3 contains 14 residues. Trimming removed 3 bases from V and 8 bases from J; junction bases left unmatched: 6. Germline CDR1 and CDR2: SGDLS and YYNGEE. The CDR3 sequence: CASSEGQGALGYTF. CDR3 DNA sequence: TGTGCCAGCAGCGAAGGACAGGGGGCTTTAGGCTACACCTTC.

V gene TRBV12-3 or TRBV12-4 combines with J gene TRBJ1-4; D is unresolved. The CDR3 covers 12 residues. The V end was cut by 6 bases, the J end by 7 bases, with 9 bases between. Here the CDR3 reads CASSSLFEKLFF. Here the CDR3 DNA reads TGTGCCAGCAGCTCCCTTTTTGAAAAACTGTTTTTT.

The chain is built from TRBV11-3 and TRBJ2-1, with TRBD1 identical over 9 bases. This CDR3 has 16 amino acids. The ends lost 0 bases at V and 3 bases at J; junction bases unmatched: 3. The V gene's germline CDR1 is SGHNT and CDR2 YENEEA. The chain's CDR3 is CASSLDGQGFYNEQFF. The CDR3 DNA reads as TGTGCCAGCAGCTTAGACGGACAGGGGTTCTACAATGAGCAGTTCTTC.